The entry that follows covers one T cell receptor (beta chain) sequence. Only one count was recorded for this clonotype. Its cognate antigen has yet to be identified. No much larger clone exists at a distance of one base, and base qualities are not known. Cut back by 4 bases and 3 bases, the V and J ends lie 7 bases apart. The CDR3 measures 13 amino acids from cysteine to phenylalanine. The entry retains the CDR3 DNA only, 39 bases that are in frame from base 1. Preparation of the library involved PCR. Sequencing used an Illumina HiSeq 2500. Unique molecular identifiers were incorporated into TCR beta cDNA libraries to reduce PCR and sequencing biases. Per 1 to 10 million input T cells, some 500,000 cDNA molecules were obtained, such that each molecule approximated one T cell. Patient libraries were prepared and sequenced with the same protocol used for the earlier healthy control dataset. Samples belonging to the same batch were prepared together, multiplexed and sequenced on a shared HiSeq lane. The authors' pipeline ran thus. MIGEC handled the raw barcoded reads, throwing out single-read molecular identifier groups before consensus assembly and CDR3 extraction. VDJtools was used for post-analysis of the clonotype tables, with diversity normalized by down-sampling every dataset to the smallest sample size. To correct batch-related cross-sample contamination, repertoire overlap clustering matched CDR3 amino acid sequences but not nucleotide sequences. In-frame beta chains were kept once TCRdb had trimmed the public reads at Q25 with fastp and called clones with MiXCR. Identical CDR3 proteins give one entry, which carries the most common genes and DNA. Here the V and J calls rest on TCRdb's processing, not on the authors' analysis. This sample comprises about 810,000 distinct CDR3 sequences, approximately 53% of them detected only once. Of the sample, approximately 4.2% falls within the top ten clones.

To demonstrate the VDJtools post-analysis software, TCR beta repertoires were profiled from the peripheral blood of some 12 young patients with multiple sclerosis. Multiple sclerosis patients were children and adolescents aged about 6 to 16 years. This record comes from a study of post-analysis software for immune sequencing data (dated by TCRdb to about 2015). Context from the whole study: The recorded disease courses included relapsing-remitting, secondary progressive and progressive-relapsing multiple sclerosis, and some patients had no subtype annotation. Patient repertoires were compared against roughly 11 previously published healthy control repertoires from donors aged roughly 6 to 25 years. A subset of samples was prepared in parallel using single-end sample barcoding, then pooled and co-amplified after Illumina adapter ligation.

Broad study findings and their caveats: Patients showed significantly higher frequencies than controls for about five TRBV segments, among them TRBV5-6, TRBV5-1 and TRBV20-1. The multiple sclerosis patient group was slightly younger than the control group. Compared with controls, multiple sclerosis patients had significantly lower normalized Chao1 diversity, a finding suggesting substantial peripheral T-cell clonal expansion. Direct clustering with F measure showed strong co-clustering of samples prepared in the same batch, prompting a batch-effect correction.

This TCR came from a girl aged 5-17 years with multiple sclerosis. Recombination linked TRBV12-3 or TRBV12-4 to TRBJ1-5; TRBD1 is a possible D gene, resting on 5 matching bases. Sequenced material: blood. The CDR3 region: CASSWDPNQPQHF. The DNA sequence is TGTGCCAGCAGTTGGGACCCCAATCAGCCCCAGCATTTT.